What follows are 4 T cell receptor beta chains derived from one specimen sequenced in a study of molecular identifiers for immune sequencing clone quantification. TCRdb ran MiXCR on the PCR reads and lists one entry per CDR3 protein. The data hold 400,000 to 600,000 distinct CDR3 sequences, with under 30% observed a single time. Sequencing was performed on naive CD8+ T cells from blood, with Jurkat cell RNA spiked in. Subset indicated: FACS-sorted CD8+CD4-CCR7+CD45RA+ naive T cells. The receptors shown here come from a human donor in good health. Some libraries in this study had Jurkat cell RNA spiked in.

The chain is built from TRBV3-1 and TRBJ2-7; no reliable D call. The CDR3 spans 12 residues. Germline CDR1 is LGHDT and CDR2 is YNNKEL (reference sequence). Deletions cut 6 bases from V and 7 bases from J, with 13 bases between. The CDR3 DNA is TGTGCCAGCAGTAGACCTCTTGGGGAGCAGTACTTC. Its protein is CASSRPLGEQYF.

The V call is TRBV6-2 or TRBV6-3, the J call TRBJ2-3; D tentatively reads TRBD1 or TRBD2 (5 bases each). From germline, CDR1 is MNHEY and CDR2 SVGEGT. The CDR3 sequence is 15 residues long. V lost 6 bases to trimming and J lost 2 bases, with 15 bases between them. Here the CDR3 DNA reads TGTGCCAGCAGCCCCGCTCTGGGGGTCACAGATACGCAGTATTTT. Translation: CASSPALGVTDTQYF.

This clonotype was seen at least ten times. V gene TRBV27 combines with J gene TRBJ2-7; no definite D call. The CDR3 is 15 residues long. Per the germline V gene, CDR1 is MNHEY and CDR2 is SMNVEV (reference sequence). V lost 4 bases, J lost 0 bases, and 13 bases lay in between. The CDR3 loop is CASSYTGSSSYEQYF. The DNA of the CDR3 is TGTGCCAGCAGTTATACCGGGTCCAGCTCCTACGAGCAGTACTTC.

The gene calls are TRBV18 and TRBJ1-5; D not resolved. V lost 5 bases, J lost 3 bases, and 5 bases lay in between. The CDR3 extends over 12 amino acids. CDR1 and CDR2 (germline): KGHSH, LQKENI. CDR3 residues: CASSDDNQPQHF. As DNA, the CDR3 is TGTGCCAGCTCAGACGACAATCAGCCCCAGCATTTT.